This T cell receptor beta chain is drawn from a study of blood T cell repertoires in COVID-19. Across the study: Whether acute or convalescent, the COVID-19 samples came from the United States, Italy and Spain. T cells, B-cell-depleted T cells, or PBMCs provided the cDNA or gDNA that served as material.

Original data processing: Amplification with reference gene primers provided the estimates of nucleated cell counts. Produced via immunoSEQ multiplex PCR; TCRdb's table is partial and in-frame only. V and J calls and clone size are those listed in that table; D and trimming were worked out from the DNA. The data hold tens of thousands of clones, with around 90% observed a single time. The V and J ends lost 5 bases and 1 base respectively, with 6 bases between them. Looked up from germline, CDR1 is SEHNR and CDR2 is FQNEAQ (reference sequence). There are 12 residues in the CDR3. The J gene is TRBJ2-7, the V gene TRBV7-9; D not certain. Sequencing was performed on peripheral blood. The TCR was taken from a man in his forties or fifties with active COVID-19. The CDR3 DNA follows: TGTGCCAGCAGCCTACAGTCCTACGAGCAGTACTTC. Translating gives CASSLQSYEQYF.